This TCR beta chain is drawn from a study of cytomegalovirus exposure and HLA in healthy donors. The protocol was immunoSEQ multiplex PCR, while the TCRdb copy is restricted to in-frame clones and leaves out a portion. The repertoire includes a few hundred thousand clones, around 86% of them detected once, and 0.65% to 0.85% sits in the top ten. On this clone: Its matching antigen is unknown.

Germline CDR1 and CDR2: LNHDA and SQIVND (reference sequence). The CDR3 runs 15 residues. V was cut by 5 bases and J by 5 bases, with 19 bases left in between. Points from the study as a whole: Generally TCR sequences proved uncommon, though certain public TCRs appeared in numerous donors. Using the classifier, cytomegalovirus status was reportedly diagnosed with high specificity and sensitivity. According to a subsequent analysis, TCR clusters from the first cohort were inclined to appear together in the 130 or so validation repertoires.

Sequenced sample: PBMCs. This receptor was obtained from a young woman in good health and CMV-seronegative. The rearrangement joins TRBV19 to TRBJ2-7; D is perhaps TRBD2 (6 bases). The CDR3 loop reads CASSPQARGKNEQYF. CDR3 bases: TGTGCCAGTAGTCCTCAGGCGCGCGGGAAGAACGAGCAGTACTTC.